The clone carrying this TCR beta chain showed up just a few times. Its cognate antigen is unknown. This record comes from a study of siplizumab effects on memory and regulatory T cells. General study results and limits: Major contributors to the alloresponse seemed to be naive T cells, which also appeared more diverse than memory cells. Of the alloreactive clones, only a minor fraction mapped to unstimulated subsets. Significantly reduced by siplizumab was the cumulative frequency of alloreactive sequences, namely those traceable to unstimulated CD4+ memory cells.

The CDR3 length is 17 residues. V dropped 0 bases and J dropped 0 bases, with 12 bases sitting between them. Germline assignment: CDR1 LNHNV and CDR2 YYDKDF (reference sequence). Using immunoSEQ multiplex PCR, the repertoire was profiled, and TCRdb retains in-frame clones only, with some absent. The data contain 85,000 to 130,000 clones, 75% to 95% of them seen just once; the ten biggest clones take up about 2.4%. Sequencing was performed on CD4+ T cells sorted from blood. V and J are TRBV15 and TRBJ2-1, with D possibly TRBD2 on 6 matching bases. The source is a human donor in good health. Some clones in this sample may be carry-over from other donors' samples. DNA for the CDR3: TGTGCCACCAGCAGAGACGTAGCGGTCCTCTCCTACAATGAGCAGTTCTTC. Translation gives CATSRDVAVLSYNEQFF.